This TCR beta chain comes out of a study of cytomegalovirus exposure and HLA in healthy donors. Use of 60 Vbeta and 13 Jbeta primers characterized the PCR. Libraries were prepared by immunoSEQ multiplex PCR; TCRdb keeps only in-frame clonotypes and omits some of them. In the table there are approximately 140,000 clones, 65% to 85% of which are singletons. Germline V gene data show CDR1 as SGHRS and CDR2 as YFSETQ. This CDR3 is 16 amino acids long. V lost 4 bases to trimming and J lost 4 bases; unmatched junction nucleotides: 5. Sequenced sample: PBMCs. The chain uses TRBV5-1 and TRBJ2-2; 12 bases line up with TRBD2. The receptor's source is a woman in her forties in good health and CMV-seronegative. The CDR3 loop is CASSITSGRLTGELFF. The CDR3, as DNA: TGCGCCAGCAGCATAACTAGCGGGAGGCTCACCGGGGAGCTGTTTTTT.